Following are 2 T cell receptor beta chains from one sample sequenced in a study of cytomegalovirus exposure and HLA in healthy donors (dated by TCRdb to the late 2010s). The protocol used for the library was the immunoSEQ multiplex PCR assay. Sourced from immuneACCESS, this table was stored by TCRdb with only in-frame sequences that have V and J called. A share of the clones is absent; for the studies checked, an unresolved V gene accounts for under half, and the remainder has no known explanation. The sample table records about 220,000 clones; approximately 88% of these occur just once. Roughly 13% of the sample lies in the top ten. The sample was PBMCs. The receptors originated from a woman aged 25 to 45 in good health and CMV-seropositive.

The chain recombines TRBV6-5 with TRBJ2-4; 8 nucleotides align to TRBD1. CDR1 and CDR2 from the germline V gene are MNHEY and SVGAGI. The V segment lost 4 bases and the J segment 6 bases; nucleotides outside the gene matches: 5. CDR3 length: 14 residues. Written as DNA, the CDR3 is TGTGCCAGCAGTTCCGGGACAGGCGGAAACATTCAGTACTTC. This sequence encodes CASSSGTGGNIQYF.

V and J are TRBV27 and TRBJ1-4; D gene uncertain. Trimming took 2 bases from V and 7 from J, leaving 14 bases between them. The CDR3 covers 15 residues. Per the germline V gene, CDR1 is MNHEY and CDR2 is SMNVEV (reference sequence). DNA of the CDR3: TGTGCCAGCAGTTTAAGGTTGACCGGACGTGAAAAACTGTTTTTT. It encodes CASSLRLTGREKLFF.